Below, one TCR beta chain is given with its context. Its antigen is not identified. The sample originates from a study of T cell clones after liver transplantation. For the study at large: TCRbeta sequencing after a pre-transplant mixed lymphocyte reaction identified graft-donor-reactive clones, later tracked in post-transplant blood.

CDR3 length: 17 amino acids. V lost 4 bases to trimming and J lost 6 bases, with 22 bases between them. The germline V gene encodes CDR1 LNHDA and CDR2 SQIVND (reference sequence). Study-level findings and limits: The donor-reactive repertoire was only partly measurable in two subjects, lacking donor cells. Graft donor-reactive T cells possibly entered the graft instead of undergoing deletion. Circulating graft-donor-reactive CD4 TCRbeta sequences fell significantly post-transplant in 5 of 8 subjects.

Method: immunoSEQ multiplex PCR; TCRdb's copy keeps in-frame clones and lacks some. The sample yields some 120,000 clones, approximately 90% seen once. The chain links TRBV19 to TRBJ1-5; no clear D. The clonotype comes from a human patient who received a liver transplant. Some T cells may be supplied by the graft donor. The source material was CD4+ T cells from blood, sampled 12 months after liver transplant. The CDR3 spells CASSTHPYGLGGQPQHF. The CDR3 bases are TGTGCCAGTAGTACCCACCCCTACGGGCTGGGTGGTCAGCCCCAGCATTTT.